The next 32 T cell receptor beta chains were all read from a single sample in a study of T cell responses to AZD1222 COVID-19 vaccine. Profiling relied on immunoSEQ multiplex PCR, and the TCRdb table lists in-frame clones only, not all of them. The sample contains around 91,000 clones, more than 85% of which appear only once. The material sequenced was peripheral blood, taken 28 days after the second AZD1222 dose. The receptors shown here come from an adult who received the AZD1222 COVID-19 vaccine.

V usage is TRBV25-1 and J usage is TRBJ2-7; the D is unclear. The ends were cut back, 0 bases at V and 3 bases at J, with 9 bases in the middle. This CDR3 spans 14 amino acids. Germline assignment: CDR1 MGHDK and CDR2 SYGVNS. The CDR3 protein is CASSEYSRIYEQYF. The CDR3 region has the DNA TGTGCCAGCAGTGAATATAGTCGGATCTACGAGCAGTACTTC.

The genes are TRBV12-3 or TRBV12-4 and TRBJ1-1; D gene uncertain. V lost 7 bases to trimming and J lost 2 bases, with 11 bases between them. CDR3 length: 13 residues. CDR3 DNA: TGTGCCAGCAATCACTACTTCAACACTGAAGCTTTCTTT. Amino acid sequence: CASNHYFNTEAFF.

J is TRBJ1-2 and V is TRBV28; 7 bases are a match to TRBD1. The V and J ends lost 5 bases and 1 base, in that order; junction bases with no gene match: 4. Germline V lookup: CDR1 MDHEN, CDR2 SYDVKM. This CDR3 region has 14 residues. The CDR3 sequence: CASSPGTVNYGYTF. The CDR3 DNA reads as TGTGCCAGCAGTCCCGGGACAGTTAACTATGGCTACACCTTC.

This clone was recorded a few times. The J gene is TRBJ2-5, the V gene TRBV25-1; no clear D. Trimming cost V 4 bases and J 0 bases, with 6 bases left between them. Per germline, CDR1 MGHDK and CDR2 SYGVNS. The CDR3 spans 13 residues. CDR3 in amino acids: CASSGANQETQYF. The CDR3 DNA is TGTGCCAGCAGTGGAGCTAACCAAGAGACCCAGTACTTC. Full variable domain (outside the CDR3, taken from reference TRBV25-1 and TRBJ2-5): EADIYQTPRYLVIGTGKKITLECSQTMGHDKMYWYQQDPGMELHLIHYSYGVNSTEKGDLSSESTVSRIRTEHFPLTLESARPSHTSQYLCASSGANQETQYFGPGTRLLVL.

This chain joins TRBV29-1 and TRBJ1-1; TRBD1 agrees at 7 bases. The CDR3 totals 13 residues. Germline CDR1 and CDR2: SQVTM and ANQGSEA. J lost 0 bases, V lost 6 bases, and 4 bases had no gene match. The CDR3: CSVTGVMNTEAFF. As DNA, the CDR3 is TGCAGCGTAACAGGGGTCATGAACACTGAAGCTTTCTTT.

The chain combines TRBV5-1 with TRBJ2-1; 15 bases agree with TRBD2. This CDR3 has 15 amino acids. Trimming took 3 bases from V and 7 from J; bases not matched to a gene: 2. CDR1 SGHRS and CDR2 YFSETQ come from the germline V gene. CDR3 sequence (DNA): TGCGCCAGCAGCTCAGGGACTAGCGGGAGGAATGAGCAGTTCTTC. As protein: CASSSGTSGRNEQFF.

V is TRBV11-2 and J is TRBJ2-7; D is unresolved. Trimming left V 5 bases short and J 6 bases short, with 11 bases between. CDR1 is SGHAT, CDR2 FQNNGV, per germline. This CDR3 region has 12 residues. The CDR3 reads CASSAPNREQYF. The CDR3 DNA reads as TGTGCCAGCAGCGCGCCCAATCGCGAGCAGTACTTC.

The CDR3: CASSTSTDSPLHF. The CDR3 nucleotides read TGTGCCAGCAGTACATCGACAGATTCACCCCTCCACTTT. The chain couples TRBV27 to TRBJ1-6; a weak D match, TRBD1 (5 bases). Germline V CDR1 and CDR2: MNHEY, SMNVEV (reference sequence). The length of the CDR3 is 13 residues. Trimming shortened V by 5 bases and J by 8 bases, and 10 bases separated the two germline ends.

Here the CDR3 reads CASSSARTSGSLSYNEQFF. The DNA for the CDR3 is TGTGCCAGCAGCTCCGCCCGGACTAGCGGGAGCCTCTCCTACAATGAGCAGTTCTTC. The chain uses TRBV7-2 and TRBJ2-1; 13 positions agree with TRBD2. Germline assignment: CDR1 SGHTA and CDR2 FQGNSA. The CDR3 spans 19 residues. The junction had 9 bases not matched to a gene; V was cut back by 4 bases and J by 0 bases.

The CDR3 loop reads CASSSQASYNEQFF. DNA of the CDR3: TGTGCCAGCAGTTCCCAAGCCAGTTACAATGAGCAGTTCTTC. The chain employs TRBV6-2 or TRBV6-3 and TRBJ2-1; D gene unclear. V was cut by 4 bases and J by 4 bases, with 11 bases left in between. There are 14 residues in the CDR3. CDR1 and CDR2 from the germline V gene are MNHEY and SVGEGT.

The genes are TRBV18 and TRBJ2-3; 7 bases line up with TRBD2. The CDR3 consists of 17 residues. Germline CDR1 KGHSH, CDR2 LQKENI. The V and J ends lost 1 base and 2 bases, in that order; junction bases with no gene match: 9. The CDR3 is CASSPQLASSFTDTQYF. CDR3 DNA: TGTGCCAGCTCACCACAACTAGCGAGTAGTTTCACAGATACGCAGTATTTT.

This clone was counted a single time. This sequence joins TRBV18 and TRBJ2-7; TRBD2 matches 11 bases. After removal of 3 bases from V and 2 bases from J, the junction contained 0 bases not matched to a gene. Germline CDR1 KGHSH, CDR2 LQKENI. The CDR3 extends over 14 amino acids. The CDR3 sequence: CASSPGLAAYEQYF. The CDR3 bases are TGTGCCAGCTCACCGGGACTAGCGGCCTACGAGCAGTACTTC.

The rearrangement links TRBV19 to TRBJ2-5, with 9 positions matching TRBD1. The CDR3 is 13 residues long. Germline CDR1 reads LNHDA; CDR2 reads SQIVND (reference sequence). Trimming cost V 11 bases and J 5 bases; bases outside gene matches: 9. In DNA form, the CDR3 reads TGTGCCGGATACAGGGGGCTATCGGAGACCCAGTACTTC. Protein sequence: CAGYRGLSETQYF.

CDR3: CASSLSGGSGGIQYF. CDR3 DNA sequence: TGTGCCAGCAGTTTATCAGGGGGATCAGGGGGCATTCAGTACTTC. The chain links TRBV27 to TRBJ2-4, with 7 bases lining up with TRBD1. V was pared by 0 bases and J by 9 bases, with 8 bases of the junction left unmatched. CDR1 is MNHEY, CDR2 SMNVEV, per germline (reference sequence). The CDR3 is 15 amino acids.

The chain carries TRBV28 and TRBJ2-3; TRBD1 might be the D (5 bases). The CDR3 has 14 amino acids. Germline values: CDR1 MDHEN, CDR2 SYDVKM. The V end lost 2 bases, the J end lost 4 bases, and 10 bases lay between the germline ends. The CDR3 DNA follows: TGTGCCAGCAGTTTAGCCACAGGCGCAGATACGCAGTATTTT. Translated, it gives CASSLATGADTQYF.

The chain has TRBV19 and TRBJ1-2; a possible D gene is TRBD1 (5 bases). Per the germline V gene, CDR1 is LNHDA and CDR2 is SQIVND (reference sequence). The CDR3 contains 13 residues. Trimming took off 5 bases at V and 4 bases at J, with 11 bases between the two ends. The CDR3 DNA reads TGTGCCAGTAGTGTGACAGAGACCTATGGCTACACCTTC. Translated, it gives CASSVTETYGYTF.

The chain is built from TRBV9 and TRBJ1-3; unclear D gene. V was cut by 2 bases and J by 0 bases, with 6 bases left in between. The CDR3 totals 14 residues. Germline V CDR1 and CDR2: SGDLS, YYNGEE. Here the CDR3 DNA reads TGTGCCAGCAGCGTGGGTATCTCTGGAAACACCATATATTTT. This codes for CASSVGISGNTIYF.

The rearrangement joins TRBV24-1 to TRBJ1-1, with D maybe TRBD1 (6 bases). Germline CDR1 is KGHDR and CDR2 is SFDVKD. CDR3 size: 14 residues. V was clipped by 2 bases and J by 7 bases, with 13 bases between them. The CDR3 is CATSDSHKQGEAFF. CDR3 nucleotide sequence: TGTGCCACCAGTGATTCCCATAAACAGGGTGAAGCTTTCTTT.

The chain employs TRBV5-5 and TRBJ1-3; the match to TRBD1 covers 7 bases. With V trimmed by 0 bases and J by 4 bases, 4 bases remained unmatched. Germline V gives CDR1 SGHKS, CDR2 YYEKEE (reference sequence). This CDR3 region has 15 residues. The CDR3 DNA reads TGTGCCAGCAGCTTGGAGGCAGGGGGAGGAAACACCATATATTTT. Translated: CASSLEAGGGNTIYF.

The V gene is TRBV14, the J gene TRBJ2-5, with 13 bases fitting TRBD2. Germline assignment: CDR1 SGHDN and CDR2 FVKESK. V trimming: 4 bases; J trimming: 4 bases; junction bases outside the gene matches: 6. The CDR3 totals 16 residues. The CDR3 nucleotides read TGTGCCAGCAGCCGAAGGCGACTAGCGGGAGGAGAGACCCAGTACTTC. It is translated as CASSRRRLAGGETQYF. Full variable domain (remainder filled in from reference TRBV14 and TRBJ2-5): EAGVTQFPSHSVIEKGQTVTLRCDPISGHDNLYWYRRVMGKEIKFLLHFVKESKQDESGMPNNRFLAERTGGTYSTLKVQPAELEDSGVYFCASSRRRLAGGETQYFGPGTRLLVL.

The chain recombines TRBV4-3 with TRBJ1-2, with a weak D call TRBD1 (5 bases). Deletions cut 1 base from V and 7 bases from J, with 19 bases between. The CDR3 contains 16 residues. Germline V lookup: CDR1 LGHNA, CDR2 YSLEER. CDR3: CASSQGLEEGRRGYTF. The CDR3 DNA follows: TGCGCCAGCAGCCAAGGCCTTGAGGAGGGGCGACGTGGCTACACCTTC.

V usage is TRBV28 and J usage is TRBJ1-2; TRBD1 matches at 7 bases. CDR1 MDHEN and CDR2 SYDVKM come from the germline V gene. V shed 6 bases, J shed 5 bases, and the junction held 12 bases outside the gene matches. The CDR3 is 15 residues long. The DNA of the CDR3 is TGTGCCAGCAGCCGAGGCGGGACAGCTCATTATGGCTACACCTTC. Its translation: CASSRGGTAHYGYTF.

The gene calls are TRBV7-9 and TRBJ1-2; D is undetermined. The germline CDR1 and CDR2 sequences are SEHNR and FQNEAQ (reference sequence). The CDR3 loop spans 13 amino acids. The V gene lost 5 bases and the J gene lost 4 bases, with 11 bases spanning the gap. The CDR3 bases are TGTGCCAGCAGCCCGAGCACGTTCTATGGCTACACCTTC. Translated: CASSPSTFYGYTF.

The rearrangement links TRBV18 to TRBJ1-3; D is unclear. The V gene's germline CDR1 is KGHSH and CDR2 LQKENI. The CDR3 length is 13 residues. V was shortened by 3 bases and J by 0 bases, with 3 bases between the two germline ends. For the CDR3, the DNA is TGTGCCAGCTCACCCAGCTCTGGAAACACCATATATTTT. This codes for CASSPSSGNTIYF.

CDR3 nucleotide sequence: TGTGCCAGCAGCCAAGATGCGACTAGCGGGAGGGTAGGGGAGACCCAGTACTTC. Protein product: CASSQDATSGRVGETQYF. V usage is TRBV3-1 (or the pseudogene TRBV3-2) and J usage is TRBJ2-5; 14 bases align to TRBD2. CDR1 and CDR2 from the germline V gene are LGHDT and YNNKEL (reference sequence). This CDR3 spans 18 amino acids. Germline trimming cut 0 bases from V and 5 bases from J; bases unmatched to any gene: 8.

J is TRBJ1-3 and V is TRBV29-1, with TRBD1 matching over 9 bases. The junction had 5 bases not matched to a gene; V was cut back by 0 bases and J by 2 bases. Germline V CDR1 and CDR2: SQVTM, ANQGSEA. There are 16 residues in the CDR3. DNA for the CDR3: TGCAGCGTTGAAGATCCCGGGACAGGGCCTGGAAACACCATATATTTT. It specifies CSVEDPGTGPGNTIYF.

V gene TRBV19 combines with J gene TRBJ2-3; D gene unclear. CDR1 and CDR2 from the germline V gene are LNHDA and SQIVND (reference sequence). The CDR3 contains 13 residues. V was trimmed by 4 bases and J by 6 bases, leaving 11 bases between them. The CDR3 spells CASSRRRRDTQYF. CDR3 nucleotide sequence: TGTGCCAGTAGTAGAAGACGCCGCGATACGCAGTATTTT. The full variable domain, completed using reference TRBV19 and TRBJ2-3, is DGGITQSPKYLFRKEGQNVTLSCEQNLNHDAMYWYRQDPGQGLRLIYYSQIVNDFQKGDIAEGYSVSREKKESFPLTVTSAQKNPTAFYLCASSRRRRDTQYFGPGTRLTVL.

The CDR3 loop is CSARGQGVPDTQYF. CDR3 in DNA: TGCAGCGCGCGGGGACAGGGGGTGCCAGATACGCAGTATTTT. This chain uses TRBV29-1 with TRBJ2-3; 11 nucleotides agree with TRBD1. Germline CDR1 reads SQVTM; CDR2 reads ANQGSEA. This CDR3 spans 14 amino acids. V was pared by 7 bases and J by 4 bases, with 7 bases of the junction left unmatched.

V usage is TRBV28 and J usage is TRBJ2-4, with 9 bases lining up with TRBD1. V lost 5 bases to trimming and J lost 7 bases; unmatched junction nucleotides: 6. The CDR3 totals 14 residues. Germline V gives CDR1 MDHEN, CDR2 SYDVKM. The chain's CDR3 is CASSPSGQGNIQYF. The CDR3 nucleotides are TGTGCCAGCAGTCCATCCGGACAGGGGAACATTCAGTACTTC.

The chain uses TRBV13 and TRBJ2-1, with D perhaps TRBD2 (6 bases). The V end was cut by 1 base, the J end by 3 bases, with 13 bases between. The CDR3 length is 16 residues. Germline CDR1 is PRHDT and CDR2 is FYEKMQ (reference sequence). For the CDR3, the DNA is TGTGCCAGCAGCTTAGCTGGTAGCGGAGGCTACAATGAGCAGTTCTTC. Translated, it gives CASSLAGSGGYNEQFF.

V and J are TRBV28 and TRBJ1-6; weak D call: TRBD1 (6 bases). The CDR3 has 16 amino acids. From germline, CDR1 is MDHEN and CDR2 SYDVKM. V was shortened by 4 bases and J by 9 bases, with 19 bases between the two germline ends. The CDR3 is CASSSYTGLVSSPLHF. The CDR3 region has the DNA TGTGCCAGCAGTTCATATACAGGGCTCGTCAGTTCACCCCTCCACTTT.

The rearrangement links TRBV4-3 to TRBJ2-7, with 11 positions matching TRBD1. The CDR3 contains 20 residues. The ends lost 4 bases at V and 2 bases at J; junction bases unmatched: 19. CDR1 LGHNA and CDR2 YSLEER come from the germline V gene. For the CDR3, the DNA is TGCGCCAGCAGCCGGTCCTTTGGGACAGGGGGAGCGGGAGGACCCTACGAGCAGTACTTC. Translation: CASSRSFGTGGAGGPYEQYF.